Listed here are 10 T cell receptor beta chains from one sample, sequenced in a study of shared clonotypes between healthy human individuals. Clones were read by immunoSEQ multiplex PCR, and TCRdb kept only the in-frame ones, dropping some. The sample has a few million clones, 90% to 95% seen once. Material: naive CD4+ T cells sorted from blood. Subset: CD45RA+ positively selected. The receptors stem from a man aged 18 to 29 in good health.

This chain links TRBV28 with TRBJ1-1, with D uncertain. This CDR3 has 14 amino acids. V was pared by 3 bases and J by 4 bases, with 12 bases between. CDR1 and CDR2 (germline): MDHEN, SYDVKM. CDR3 DNA: TGTGCCAGCAGTTTCTGGGGTAAGGGCACTGAAGCTTTCTTT. This codes for CASSFWGKGTEAFF.

V usage is TRBV25-1 and J usage is TRBJ1-2, with D hard to call. The CDR3 is made up of 13 amino acids. Germline values: CDR1 MGHDK, CDR2 SYGVNS. V lost 4 bases, J lost 5 bases, and 11 bases lay in between. CDR3 nucleotide sequence: TGTGCCAGCAGTGCCGGACTGCTTTATGGCTACACCTTC. Translating gives CASSAGLLYGYTF.

This clone was observed once. V gene TRBV6-5 combines with J gene TRBJ2-7; possibly TRBD2 for D (6 bases). The germline CDR1 and CDR2 sequences are MNHEY and SVGAGI. This CDR3 is 16 amino acids long. Trimming took off 0 bases at V and 2 bases at J, with 14 bases between the two ends. The CDR3: CASSYSWLAPPYEQYF. The CDR3 coding sequence is TGTGCCAGCAGTTACTCCTGGCTAGCGCCTCCCTACGAGCAGTACTTC.

This chain uses TRBV2 with TRBJ2-5; D not resolved. V lost 3 bases, J lost 7 bases, and 12 bases lay in between. The CDR3 covers 13 residues. Germline-derived CDR1 and CDR2 are SNHLY and FYNNEI. CDR3: CASSEDESRTQYF. The CDR3 nucleotides are TGTGCCAGCAGTGAGGACGAGTCGAGGACCCAGTACTTC.

V usage is TRBV7-8 and J usage is TRBJ2-5; TRBD2 agrees at 9 bases. CDR3 length equals 17 residues. In germline, CDR1 is SGHVS, CDR2 FQNEAQ. Germline trimming cut 3 bases from V and 4 bases from J; bases unmatched to any gene: 12. CDR3 DNA: TGTGCCAGCAGCTTGGCCCGACTAGCGGTGAGCGGAGAGACCCAGTACTTC. It yields the protein CASSLARLAVSGETQYF.

The chain couples TRBV2 to TRBJ2-1, with 12 positions matching TRBD1. Germline CDR1 is SNHLY and CDR2 is FYNNEI. This CDR3 region has 15 residues. The junction had 7 bases not matched to a gene; V was cut back by 6 bases and J by 7 bases. This CDR3 reads CASRWGQGAGNEQFF. The CDR3 nucleotides read TGTGCCAGCAGGTGGGGACAGGGGGCTGGAAATGAGCAGTTCTTC. Together with reference TRBV2 and TRBJ2-1, the CDR3 gives the full variable domain: EPEVTQTPSHQVTQMGQEVILRCVPISNHLYFYWYRQILGQKVEFLVSFYNNEISEKSEIFDDQFSVERPDGSNFTLKIRSTKLEDSAMYFCASRWGQGAGNEQFFGPGTRLTVL.

As concerns this clone: The germline gene is not matched at one end of the junction; a read error may be the cause. This chain uses TRBV7-7 with TRBJ1-3; D remains unclear. From germline, CDR1 is SSHAT and CDR2 FNYEAQ (reference sequence). This CDR3 spans 15 amino acids. CDR3 residues: CASSLVADFGNTIYF. The CDR3 DNA reads as TGTGCTAGCAGCTTAGTTGCTGACTTTGGAAACACCATATATTTT.

The V and J genes are TRBV7-3 and TRBJ2-3, with 12 bases fitting TRBD2. The CDR3 has 17 residues. The V gene end was trimmed by 2 bases and the J gene end by 1 base; junction bases not matched to a gene: 4. Germline values: CDR1 SGHTA, CDR2 FQGTGA. CDR3 protein: CASSLLAGGLGTDTQYF. The CDR3, as DNA: TGTGCCAGCAGCTTACTAGCGGGGGGGCTGGGCACAGATACGCAGTATTTT.

The gene calls are TRBV10-3 and TRBJ2-3, with D hard to call. V lost 2 bases to trimming and J lost 4 bases, with 10 bases between them. There are 14 residues in the CDR3. CDR1 ENHRY and CDR2 SYGVKD come from the germline V gene. This chain's CDR3 is CAISEGIGPDTQYF. In DNA form, the CDR3 reads TGTGCCATCAGTGAGGGAATTGGGCCAGATACGCAGTATTTT.

This chain joins TRBV9 and TRBJ1-2, with D hard to call. The CDR3 has 13 amino acids. Germline CDR1 reads SGDLS; CDR2 reads YYNGEE. The V end lost 4 bases, the J end lost 7 bases, and 14 bases lay between the germline ends. The DNA for the CDR3 is TGTGCCAGCAGCCGCGACGGGTTTCTTGGCTACACCTTC. This sequence encodes CASSRDGFLGYTF.